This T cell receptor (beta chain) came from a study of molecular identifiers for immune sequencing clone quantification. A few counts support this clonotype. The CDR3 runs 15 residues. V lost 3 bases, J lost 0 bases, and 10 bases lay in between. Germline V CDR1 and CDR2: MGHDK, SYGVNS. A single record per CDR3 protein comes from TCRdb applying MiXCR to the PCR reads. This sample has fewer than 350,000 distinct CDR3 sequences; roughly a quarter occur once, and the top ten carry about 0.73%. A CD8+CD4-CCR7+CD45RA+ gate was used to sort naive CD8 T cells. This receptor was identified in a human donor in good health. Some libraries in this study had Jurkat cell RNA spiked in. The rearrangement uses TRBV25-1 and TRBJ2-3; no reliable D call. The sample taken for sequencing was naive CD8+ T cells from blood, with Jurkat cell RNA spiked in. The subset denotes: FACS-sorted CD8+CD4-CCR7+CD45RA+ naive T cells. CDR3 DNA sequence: TGTGCCAGCAGTGATGTACGGGCAAGCACAGATACGCAGTATTTT. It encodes CASSDVRASTDTQYF.